A selection of T cell receptor beta chains follows, all from one sample in a study of cytomegalovirus exposure and HLA in healthy donors. This table comes from immunoSEQ multiplex PCR, and its TCRdb copy is limited to in-frame clones, with some not included. The sample carries 75,000 to 90,000 clones, over 75% recorded once. The source material was PBMCs. The receptors here all came from a human donor in good health. The CDR3 runs from the conserved cysteine through the conserved F or W. Each record gives: J gene, clone size, V gene, D gene, CDR3 protein, CDR3 DNA. D genes are given only for firm matches. Size is stated for part of the rows, as once, few or many counts, or as a class when the clone is expanded.

TRBJ2-7 | - | TRBV7-6 | - | CASSLPLEEQYF | TGTGCCAGCAGCTTGCCCTTGGAGGAGCAGTACTTC
TRBJ1-6 | - | TRBV30 | - | CAWSVQAGASPLHF | TGTGCCTGGAGTGTACAGGCAGGGGCTTCACCCCTCCACTTT
TRBJ2-1 | - | TRBV6-4 | TRBD2 | CASSGLAGGNEQFF | TGTGCCAGCAGTGGACTAGCGGGGGGGAATGAGCAGTTCTTC
TRBJ2-2 | few | TRBV6-1 | - | CASSEGPHRNTGELFF | TGTGCCAGCAGTGAAGGTCCCCACAGGAACACCGGGGAGCTGTTTTTT
TRBJ2-1 | - | TRBV6-5 | TRBD1 | CASSWQSGGFPEQFF | TGTGCCAGCAGTTGGCAGTCAGGGGGTTTCCCTGAGCAGTTCTTC
TRBJ2-1 | - | TRBV9 | - | CASTTGTSYNEQFF | TGTGCCAGCACCACCGGGACATCCTACAATGAGCAGTTCTTC
TRBJ1-5 | - | TRBV29-1 | - | CSGGGAGDSNQPQHF | TGCAGCGGTGGAGGGGCCGGGGATAGCAATCAGCCCCAGCATTTT
TRBJ1-1 | - | TRBV9 | - | CASSAISRLNTEAFF | TGTGCCAGCAGCGCTATCTCCCGATTGAACACTGAAGCTTTCTTT
TRBJ2-5 | - | TRBV2 | TRBD1 | CASSRDRGRPETQYF | TGTGCCAGCAGCCGGGACAGGGGGCGACCAGAGACCCAGTACTTC
TRBJ2-7 | - | TRBV5-6 | - | CASSLAGEQYF | TGTGCCAGCAGCTTGGCCGGTGAGCAGTACTTC
TRBJ1-1 | - | TRBV4-3 | - | CASSQDLARVNTEAFF | TGCGCCAGCAGCCAAGATTTGGCCAGGGTGAACACTGAAGCTTTCTTT
TRBJ2-5 | - | TRBV5-1 | TRBD2 | CASSLLTSGFDTQETQYF | TGCGCCAGCAGCTTGCTGACTAGCGGGTTTGATACCCAAGAGACCCAGTACTTC
TRBJ1-5 | - | TRBV5-1 | TRBD1 | CASSPGTASMNQPQHF | TGCGCCAGCAGCCCAGGGACAGCTTCGATGAATCAGCCCCAGCATTTT
TRBJ1-1 | - | TRBV7-9 | - | CASTGGGNTEAFF | TGTGCCAGCACTGGGGGAGGGAACACTGAAGCTTTCTTT
TRBJ1-1 | - | TRBV6-1 | TRBD1 | CASSFTGADTEAFF | TGTGCCAGCAGCTTTACAGGGGCAGACACTGAAGCTTTCTTT
TRBJ2-3 | - | TRBV2 | TRBD2 | CASRTSGMRDTQYF | TGTGCCAGCAGGACTAGCGGTATGAGGGATACGCAGTATTTT
TRBJ1-1 | - | TRBV5-6 | - | CASSLLAGLDEAFF | TGTGCCAGCAGCTTGCTCGCAGGACTCGATGAAGCTTTCTTT
TRBJ2-1 | - | TRBV30 | TRBD2 | CAWSPRGALDEQFF | TGTGCCTGGAGCCCGCGGGGGGCTCTTGATGAGCAGTTCTTC
TRBJ1-1 | few | TRBV30 | - | CAWSVTEVEAFF | TGTGCCTGGAGTGTAACGGAGGTTGAAGCTTTCTTT
TRBJ2-5 | once | TRBV5-4 | TRBD2 | CASRGGRQETQYF | TGTGCCAGCCGGGGGGGCCGCCAAGAGACCCAGTACTTC
TRBJ2-3 | - | TRBV25-1 | TRBD1 | CASSEYWTGGGTDTQYF | TGTGCCAGCAGTGAATACTGGACAGGGGGCGGCACAGATACGCAGTATTTT
TRBJ2-1 | - | TRBV5-4 | TRBD1 | CASKGTGGYNEQFF | TGTGCCAGCAAAGGGACAGGGGGATACAATGAGCAGTTCTTC
TRBJ1-5 | - | TRBV6-1 | TRBD1 | CASSPATGGNQPQHF | TGTGCCAGCAGTCCAGCCACAGGGGGCAATCAGCCCCAGCATTTT
TRBJ2-2 | - | TRBV6-1 | TRBD2 | CASSERLAGGPGELFF | TGTGCCAGCAGTGAACGCCTAGCGGGGGGGCCCGGGGAGCTGTTTTTT
TRBJ1-1 | - | TRBV5-6 | TRBD1 | CASSLMTGVHSGTEAFF | TGTGCCAGCAGCTTGATGACAGGGGTTCACAGCGGCACTGAAGCTTTCTTT
TRBJ2-2 | - | TRBV19 | TRBD1 | CASSTTGVLNTGELFF | TGTGCCAGTAGTACAACAGGGGTCCTGAACACCGGGGAGCTGTTTTTT
TRBJ1-1 | few | TRBV13 | - | CASRRTGSGAFF | TGTGCCAGCAGACGAACAGGGTCAGGGGCTTTCTTT
TRBJ2-7 | - | TRBV2 | TRBD1 | CASRPGRQGYEQYF | TGTGCCAGCAGACCGGGACGACAGGGCTACGAGCAGTACTTC
TRBJ1-2 | - | TRBV19 | TRBD1 | CASSIGTVNYGYPF | TGTGCCAGTAGTATTGGGACAGTGAACTATGGCTACCCCTTC
TRBJ1-2 | - | TRBV2 | - | CASSELGNYGYTF | TGTGCCAGCAGTGAACTCGGTAACTATGGCTACACCTTC
TRBJ1-5 | - | TRBV6-5 | - | CASSYSAASNQPQHF | TGTGCCAGCAGTTACTCGGCAGCGAGCAATCAGCCCCAGCATTTT
TRBJ2-3 | - | TRBV9 | TRBD1 | CASSDPGQGTDTQYF | TGTGCCAGCAGCGACCCGGGACAGGGTACAGATACGCAGTATTTT
TRBJ1-6 | - | TRBV6-5 | TRBD1 | CASTRDSLNSPLHF | TGTGCCAGCACCAGGGACAGTTTAAATTCACCCCTCCACTTT
TRBJ1-2 | - | TRBV29-1 | - | CSPRRGSPYGYTF | TGCAGCCCCCGAAGGGGCAGCCCCTATGGCTACACCTTC
TRBJ2-2 | - | TRBV7-9 | TRBD2 | CASSPPGLTLNTGELFF | TGTGCCAGCAGCCCACCGGGACTAACTTTAAACACCGGGGAGCTGTTTTTT
TRBJ2-5 | once | TRBV7-9 | TRBD2 | CASSLGSGGPQETQYF | TGTGCCAGCAGCTTGGGTAGCGGGGGGCCACAAGAGACCCAGTACTTC
TRBJ1-6 | - | TRBV2 | - | CASTFQGNNSPLHF | TGTGCCAGCACGTTCCAGGGTAATAATTCACCCCTCCACTTT
TRBJ1-1 | - | TRBV21-1 | - | CASRKDKNTEAFF | TGTGCCAGCAGAAAGGACAAGAACACTGAAGCTTTCTTT
TRBJ2-2 | - | TRBV5-1 | TRBD2 | CASSLRTSGDTGELFF | TGCGCCAGCAGCTTGCGGACTAGCGGGGACACCGGGGAGCTGTTTTTT
TRBJ2-3 | - | TRBV7-9 | TRBD2 | CASSPRTSGGADTQYF | TGTGCCAGCAGCCCAAGGACTAGCGGGGGTGCAGATACGCAGTATTTT
TRBJ1-4 | - | TRBV25-1 | - | CASSDTGHPNEKLFF | TGTGCCAGCAGTGACACGGGACACCCTAATGAAAAACTGTTTTTT
TRBJ1-4 | once | TRBV5-6 | TRBD1 | CASSLAQGATNEKLFF | TGTGCCAGCAGCTTGGCGCAGGGGGCAACTAATGAAAAACTGTTTTTT
TRBJ1-1 | - | TRBV29-1 | - | CSVQVRNLNTEAFF | TGCAGCGTACAAGTACGAAATTTGAACACTGAAGCTTTCTTT
TRBJ2-2 | - | TRBV4-1 | TRBD2 | CASSQAGGQITGELFF | TGCGCCAGCAGCCAAGCGGGGGGGCAGATCACCGGGGAGCTGTTTTTT
TRBJ2-3 | - | TRBV6-5 | TRBD1 | CASSHGTGGADTQYF | TGTGCCAGCAGCCACGGGACAGGGGGCGCAGATACGCAGTATTTT
TRBJ1-2 | - | TRBV7-9 | TRBD1 | CASSQGQNYGYTF | TGTGCCAGCAGCCAGGGACAGAACTATGGCTACACCTTC